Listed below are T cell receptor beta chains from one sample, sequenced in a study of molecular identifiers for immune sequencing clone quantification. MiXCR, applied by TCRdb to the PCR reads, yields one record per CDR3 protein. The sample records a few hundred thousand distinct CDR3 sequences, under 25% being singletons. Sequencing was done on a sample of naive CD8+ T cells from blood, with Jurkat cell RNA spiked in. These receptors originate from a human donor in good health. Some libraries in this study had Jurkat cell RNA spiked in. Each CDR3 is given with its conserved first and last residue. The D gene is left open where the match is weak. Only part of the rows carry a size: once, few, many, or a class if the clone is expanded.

CDR3nt: TGTGCCACCAGCAGAGATTTCGGAGGGGAACAAGAGACCCAGTACTTC; CDR3aa: CATSRDFGGEQETQYF; d_gene: -; abundance: few; j_gene: TRBJ2-5; v_gene: TRBV15
CDR3nt: TGCAGCGCGAGGAGCATGTCCGACTACACCTTC; CDR3aa: CSARSMSDYTF; d_gene: -; abundance: -; j_gene: TRBJ1-2; v_gene: TRBV29-1
CDR3nt: TGTGCTAGTGGTTTGCTCCAGAGCACAGATACGCAGTATTTT; CDR3aa: CASGLLQSTDTQYF; d_gene: -; abundance: many; j_gene: TRBJ2-3; v_gene: TRBV12-5
CDR3nt: TGTGCCAGTAGTATGAACGACAGGGGACTCATAATGAACACTGAAGCTTTCTTT; CDR3aa: CASSMNDRGLIMNTEAFF; d_gene: TRBD1; abundance: -; j_gene: TRBJ1-1; v_gene: TRBV19
CDR3nt: TGTGCCAGCAGTGAAGTCCGGGCAGGGAGGTTTCGGGCTGAAGCTTTCTTT; CDR3aa: CASSEVRAGRFRAEAFF; d_gene: -; abundance: many; j_gene: TRBJ1-1; v_gene: TRBV2
CDR3nt: TGTGCCAGCAGCTCTGGGACGGACATTCAGTACTTC; CDR3aa: CASSSGTDIQYF; d_gene: -; abundance: few; j_gene: TRBJ2-4; v_gene: TRBV5-4
CDR3nt: TGCAGCGTTGAGGGCTACTTAATGAACACTGAAGCTTTCTTT; CDR3aa: CSVEGYLMNTEAFF; d_gene: -; abundance: many; j_gene: TRBJ1-1; v_gene: TRBV29-1
CDR3nt: TGTGCCAGCAGCACCTGGACGGAAACCACCGGGGAGCTGTTTTTT; CDR3aa: CASSTWTETTGELFF; d_gene: -; abundance: -; j_gene: TRBJ2-2; v_gene: TRBV7-8
CDR3nt: TGTGCCAGCAGCCAAGATCCGGGGTTTAAGCCCCAGCATTTT; CDR3aa: CASSQDPGFKPQHF; d_gene: -; abundance: few; j_gene: TRBJ1-5; v_gene: TRBV3-1
CDR3nt: TGTGCCAGCGAAACGACTAGCGGGGCCTTCACAGATACGCAGTATTTT; CDR3aa: CASETTSGAFTDTQYF; d_gene: TRBD2; abundance: few; j_gene: TRBJ2-3; v_gene: TRBV6-2/TRBV6-3
CDR3nt: TGTGCCAGCAAGAACAGGGGGCTGGGCACTGAAGCTTTCTTT; CDR3aa: CASKNRGLGTEAFF; d_gene: TRBD1; abundance: many; j_gene: TRBJ1-1; v_gene: TRBV28
CDR3nt: TGTGCCAGCAGCCACCCCAGCACCCGAGCTTATAGCAATCAGCCCCAGCATTTT; CDR3aa: CASSHPSTRAYSNQPQHF; d_gene: -; abundance: -; j_gene: TRBJ1-5; v_gene: TRBV6-2/TRBV6-3
CDR3nt: TGCAGTGCTAGAGCCCGGACAGGCAGATACGAGCAGTACTTC; CDR3aa: CSARARTGRYEQYF; d_gene: TRBD1; abundance: few; j_gene: TRBJ2-7; v_gene: TRBV20-1
CDR3nt: TGTGCCAGCAGTTACTCGGGGCACTTGAGCACAGATACGCAGTATTTT; CDR3aa: CASSYSGHLSTDTQYF; d_gene: -; abundance: -; j_gene: TRBJ2-3; v_gene: TRBV6-2/TRBV6-3
CDR3nt: TGTGCCAGCAGTTTCCGGGACAAAGTCTACGAGCAGTACTTC; CDR3aa: CASSFRDKVYEQYF; d_gene: -; abundance: few; j_gene: TRBJ2-7; v_gene: TRBV12-3/TRBV12-4
CDR3nt: TGTGCCAGCAGCCCGGCGGAGAGCTCCTACGAGCAGTACTTC; CDR3aa: CASSPAESSYEQYF; d_gene: -; abundance: many; j_gene: TRBJ2-7; v_gene: TRBV7-9
CDR3nt: TGTGTCAGCAGCCTACAGGGCACAGATACGCAGTATTTT; CDR3aa: CVSSLQGTDTQYF; d_gene: -; abundance: -; j_gene: TRBJ2-3; v_gene: TRBV7-3
CDR3nt: TGCAGCGTTGCGGGGACCCACGAGCAGTACTTC; CDR3aa: CSVAGTHEQYF; d_gene: -; abundance: many; j_gene: TRBJ2-7; v_gene: TRBV29-1
CDR3nt: TGTGCCAGCAGTTACTTTCCAGGGGGCTACGAGCAGTACTTC; CDR3aa: CASSYFPGGYEQYF; d_gene: TRBD1; abundance: -; j_gene: TRBJ2-7; v_gene: TRBV6-5
CDR3nt: TGTGCCAGCAGTTACTCGGGAGACGAGCAGTTCTTC; CDR3aa: CASSYSGDEQFF; d_gene: -; abundance: many; j_gene: TRBJ2-1; v_gene: TRBV6-6
CDR3nt: TGTGCCAGTAGTCCCTGGGGACAGGGAGACGCTGAAGCTTTCTTT; CDR3aa: CASSPWGQGDAEAFF; d_gene: TRBD1; abundance: -; j_gene: TRBJ1-1; v_gene: TRBV19
CDR3nt: TGTGCCAGCAGCTCGACTAGCGGGGATTACAATGAGCAGTTCTTC; CDR3aa: CASSSTSGDYNEQFF; d_gene: TRBD2; abundance: many; j_gene: TRBJ2-1; v_gene: TRBV7-8
CDR3nt: TGTGCCAGCAGCCCACCGGAGGGGAGCGACACTCGAAACACCATATATTTT; CDR3aa: CASSPPEGSDTRNTIYF; d_gene: -; abundance: many; j_gene: TRBJ1-3; v_gene: TRBV7-9
CDR3nt: TGTGCCAGTAGAGGGACAGGCAACGGGGAGCAGTACTTC; CDR3aa: CASRGTGNGEQYF; d_gene: TRBD1; abundance: few; j_gene: TRBJ2-7; v_gene: TRBV19
CDR3nt: TGTGCCAGCAGTGGGACTGAAAAAGAGACCCAGTACTTC; CDR3aa: CASSGTEKETQYF; d_gene: -; abundance: many; j_gene: TRBJ2-5; v_gene: TRBV28
CDR3nt: TGTGCCAGCAGTTTAGCGGGCTACGGGGAGCAGTTCTTC; CDR3aa: CASSLAGYGEQFF; d_gene: -; abundance: -; j_gene: TRBJ2-1; v_gene: TRBV12-3/TRBV12-4
CDR3nt: TGCAGTGCTAGAGAAGGATCCTGGGTCGAGTCCTACGAGCAGTACTTC; CDR3aa: CSAREGSWVESYEQYF; d_gene: -; abundance: -; j_gene: TRBJ2-7; v_gene: TRBV20-1
CDR3nt: TGTGCCAGCCGCCGGACTAGCGCCTACACAGCTACGCAGTATTTT; CDR3aa: CASRRTSAYTATQYF; d_gene: TRBD2; abundance: once; j_gene: TRBJ2-3; v_gene: TRBV7-8
CDR3nt: TGCGCCAGCAGCCAAGGACAGTGGGAGACCCAGTACTTC; CDR3aa: CASSQGQWETQYF; d_gene: -; abundance: -; j_gene: TRBJ2-5; v_gene: TRBV4-1
CDR3nt: TGTGCCAGCAGTTACCCCACGGACAGGGATGAGCAGTACTTC; CDR3aa: CASSYPTDRDEQYF; d_gene: TRBD1; abundance: many; j_gene: TRBJ2-7; v_gene: TRBV6-6
CDR3nt: TGTGCCAGTAGTATAGGTGCGGTCACCTACGAGCAGTACTTC; CDR3aa: CASSIGAVTYEQYF; d_gene: -; abundance: -; j_gene: TRBJ2-7; v_gene: TRBV19
CDR3nt: TGTGCCAGCAGCTTAGCGTTTGGCAACGAGCAGTACTTC; CDR3aa: CASSLAFGNEQYF; d_gene: -; abundance: few; j_gene: TRBJ2-7; v_gene: TRBV13
CDR3nt: TGTGCCAGCAGCTTGGCCACCAGCGGCGCCTACAATGAGCAGTTCTTC; CDR3aa: CASSLATSGAYNEQFF; d_gene: -; abundance: few; j_gene: TRBJ2-1; v_gene: TRBV5-5
CDR3nt: TGCGCCAGCAGCGCGGATCCGGGAAGCAATTCACCCCTCCACTTT; CDR3aa: CASSADPGSNSPLHF; d_gene: -; abundance: many; j_gene: TRBJ1-6; v_gene: TRBV5-1
CDR3nt: TGTGCCAGCAGCCAAGAAGGGCGCTTCAACGAGCAGTACTTC; CDR3aa: CASSQEGRFNEQYF; d_gene: -; abundance: few; j_gene: TRBJ2-7; v_gene: TRBV14
CDR3nt: TGTGCCAGCAGTCAGCCGACAGGGCGACAAGAGACCCAGTACTTC; CDR3aa: CASSQPTGRQETQYF; d_gene: TRBD1; abundance: many; j_gene: TRBJ2-5; v_gene: TRBV28
CDR3nt: TGCAGTGCCCTCAAGCGGGGGGCTGCTGGAAACACCATATATTTT; CDR3aa: CSALKRGAAGNTIYF; d_gene: -; abundance: -; j_gene: TRBJ1-3; v_gene: TRBV20-1
CDR3nt: TGCGCCAGCAGCCGAAGCGGGGGGGCCGGAGATACGCAGTATTTT; CDR3aa: CASSRSGGAGDTQYF; d_gene: TRBD2; abundance: few; j_gene: TRBJ2-3; v_gene: TRBV4-1
CDR3nt: TGTGCCAGCAGCTTAGAGTGGGAGAGGGGCAATGAGCAGTTCTTC; CDR3aa: CASSLEWERGNEQFF; d_gene: -; abundance: -; j_gene: TRBJ2-1; v_gene: TRBV11-2
CDR3nt: TGTGCCACCAGTGATTTGCCCCGGACTAGCTCCTACAATGAGCAGTTCTTC; CDR3aa: CATSDLPRTSSYNEQFF; d_gene: TRBD2; abundance: many; j_gene: TRBJ2-1; v_gene: TRBV24-1
CDR3nt: TGCAGTGCTAGAGAAGGGACAGGCAATCAGCCCCAGCATTTT; CDR3aa: CSAREGTGNQPQHF; d_gene: TRBD1; abundance: -; j_gene: TRBJ1-5; v_gene: TRBV20-1